This T cell receptor (beta chain) was captured by sequencing in a study of CD8+ T cells in alopecia areata. The CDR3 has 16 amino acids. V was clipped by 3 bases and J by 6 bases, with 18 bases between them. CDR1 and CDR2 (germline): KGHSH, LQKENI. Treatment indicated: oral pan-JAK inhibitor, 5-10 mg twice daily. Isolated RNA was reverse transcribed into cDNA used as the sequencing template. The data were produced by immunoSEQ multiplex PCR, yet TCRdb's version contains in-frame clones alone and is incomplete. The profile shows hundreds of thousands of clones, around 65% of them singletons. The genes are TRBV18 and TRBJ2-1; D gene unclear. The starting material was CD4+ T cells sorted from blood, obtained at roughly week 45, from a patient treated with tofacitinib. This TCR was recovered from a human donor with alopecia areata. CDR3 DNA sequence: TGTGCCAGCTCACCGGGATATTACCCCGGCACCAATGAGCAGTTCTTC. This gives the protein CASSPGYYPGTNEQFF.